This TCR beta chain is drawn from a study of T cell clonality in common variable immunodeficiency. Profiled with immunoSEQ multiplex PCR; TCRdb holds only in-frame clones, not every one. This sample has more than 35,000 clones, each found more than once. The CDR3 totals 14 residues. Germline lookup yields CDR1 MDHEN and CDR2 SYDVKM. V was pared by 7 bases and J by 6 bases, with 16 bases between. This clone has ten or more counts. Read data end 3 residues before the CDR3 end; the end is taken from the germline J gene. This clonotype was sampled from a person between 18 and 75 years old in good health. Sequencing was done on a sample of peripheral blood mononuclear cells. The rearrangement joins TRBV28 to TRBJ2-1; a weak D match, TRBD2 (6 bases). CDR3 loop: CASTSGLPSNEQFF. The DNA read from the CDR3 is TGTGCCAGCACCTCGGGACTCCCGTCCAATGAG.